This is a list of T cell receptor beta chains from one sample in a study of response to subunit inactivated influenza vaccine. TCRdb re-called the RT-PCR reads with MiXCR, one entry per CDR3 protein. The table has 590,000 or so distinct CDR3 sequences, 13% to 15% seen once. The source material was PBMCs from blood, sampled about 14 days before vaccination. Receptors originate from a man aged 45 to 65 who received an inactivated influenza vaccine. CDR3s include the opening cysteine and the closing phenylalanine or tryptophan. The order of the fields is J gene, V gene, clone size, D gene, CDR3 protein, CDR3 DNA. A D gene is named only where the DNA matches it firmly. Expanded clones are given a class, and other clones once, few, many or no size at all.

>TRBJ2-5|TRBV7-2|.|.
CASSLASRRETQYF
TGTGCCAGCAGCTTAGCTTCGCGGCGGGAGACCCAGTACTTC
>TRBJ2-3|TRBV6-1|.|.
CASSEGMFLGSTDTQYF
TGTGCCAGCAGTGAAGGAATGTTCCTAGGAAGCACAGATACGCAGTATTTT
>TRBJ1-1|TRBV5-1|few|TRBD1
CASSPLDRGRPMNTEAFF
TGCGCCAGCAGCCCCCTGGACAGGGGCCGACCTATGAACACTGAAGCTTTCTTT
>TRBJ1-1|TRBV12-3/TRBV12-4|.|.
CASSQSTAMNTEAFF
TGTGCCAGCAGTCAGAGTACGGCTATGAACACTGAAGCTTTCTTT
>TRBJ2-2|TRBV12-3/TRBV12-4|.|.
CGTQGASGELFF
TGTGGCACGCAAGGGGCCTCCGGGGAGCTGTTTTTT
>TRBJ2-3|TRBV3-1|few|.
CASSQEWSPLPATQYF
TGTGCCAGCAGCCAAGAGTGGTCTCCTCTCCCAGCTACGCAGTATTTT
>TRBJ2-2|TRBV6-2/TRBV6-3|few|.
CASSRRASSNTGELFF
TGTGCCAGCAGTCGGCGGGCATCATCCAACACCGGGGAGCTGTTTTTT
>TRBJ2-2|TRBV10-1|few|TRBD2
CASSEKVSGGITGELFF
TGCGCCAGCAGTGAGAAGGTCAGCGGGGGGATCACCGGGGAGCTGTTTTTT
>TRBJ2-3|TRBV6-6|few|TRBD2
CASSYDGGTEDF
TGTGCCAGCAGTTACGACGGGGGGACCGAGGATTTT
>TRBJ2-1|TRBV6-1|.|.
CASSIPDNEQFF
TGTGCCAGCAGTATCCCGGACAATGAGCAGTTCTTC
>TRBJ1-1|TRBV15|.|.
CATGRALVDAEAFF
TGTGCCACCGGCAGGGCTCTTGTAGACGCTGAAGCTTTCTTT
>TRBJ2-1|TRBV20-1|.|TRBD2
CSAKTSGTFSYNEQFF
TGCAGTGCTAAGACTAGCGGGACTTTCTCCTACAATGAGCAGTTCTTC
>TRBJ2-1|TRBV5-1|few|.
CASSSGSGNEQFF
TGCGCCAGCAGCTCGGGGTCCGGCAATGAGCAGTTCTTC
>TRBJ2-7|TRBV9|.|.
CASSVDGVSSYEQYF
TGTGCCAGCAGCGTAGACGGGGTATCCTCCTACGAGCAGTACTTC
>TRBJ1-2|TRBV18|few|TRBD1
CASSPLTGTGDLYGYTF
TGTGCCAGCTCACCACTCACCGGGACAGGGGACCTCTATGGCTACACCTTC
>TRBJ1-2|TRBV9|once|.
CASSESGYYGYTF
TGTGCCAGCAGCGAATCAGGGTACTATGGCTACACCTTC
>TRBJ2-7|TRBV18|few|.
CASSPPSGEQYF
TGTGCCAGCTCACCCCCTTCGGGCGAGCAGTACTTC
>TRBJ1-1|TRBV6-5|.|.
CASSFELPNTEAFF
TGTGCCAGCAGTTTTGAGTTACCGAACACTGAAGCTTTCTTT
>TRBJ2-1|TRBV29-1|.|.
CSVEDLFGVSSYNEQFF
TGCAGCGTTGAAGATCTTTTTGGGGTCAGCTCCTACAATGAGCAGTTCTTC
>TRBJ2-1|TRBV20-1|.|TRBD2
CSAGTSGRVVEQFF
TGCAGTGCTGGGACTAGCGGGAGAGTGGTTGAGCAGTTCTTC
>TRBJ2-2|TRBV7-9|few|.
CASSLTTSATGELFF
TGTGCCAGCAGCTTAACCACCTCGGCCACCGGGGAGCTGTTTTTT
>TRBJ2-5|TRBV4-2|.|.
CASSQGIGDPSKKTQYF
TGTGCCAGCAGCCAAGGGATTGGCGATCCGTCCAAGAAGACCCAGTACTTC
>TRBJ2-4|TRBV2|few|TRBD1
CASSPGQGLYF
TGTGCCAGCAGCCCGGGACAGGGACTATACTTC
>TRBJ1-2|TRBV12-3/TRBV12-4|.|.
CASSWGSRSGHTF
TGTGCCAGCAGTTGGGGTTCGAGGTCAGGGCATACCTTC
>TRBJ1-2|TRBV7-2|few|.
CASSLTQGTFGYTF
TGTGCCAGCAGCTTAACCCAGGGGACTTTCGGCTACACCTTC
>TRBJ2-7|TRBV6-2/TRBV6-3|few|.
CASSYWGAEQYF
TGTGCCAGCAGTTATTGGGGGGCCGAGCAGTACTTC
>TRBJ1-6|TRBV7-3|many|TRBD1
CASSSGQGRHSPLHF
TGTGCCAGCAGCTCCGGACAGGGAAGGCATTCACCCCTCCACTTT
>TRBJ2-3|TRBV4-3|few|TRBD2
CASSQDPGGGTDTQYF
TGCGCCAGCAGCCAAGACCCCGGGGGGGGCACAGATACGCAGTATTTT
>TRBJ2-1|TRBV3-1|many|TRBD1
CASSQEMTGASYNEQFF
TGTGCCAGCAGCCAAGAGATGACAGGGGCTTCCTACAATGAGCAGTTCTTC
>TRBJ2-7|TRBV20-1|.|TRBD1
CSARDWTGVYEQYF
TGCAGTGCTAGGGACTGGACAGGGGTGTACGAGCAGTACTTC
>TRBJ2-3|TRBV20-1|few|.
CSADLRGVGTDTQYF
TGCAGTGCTGATTTGAGGGGGGTAGGCACAGATACGCAGTATTTT